The 21 T cell receptor beta chains listed next were all sequenced from one sample in a study of T-cell memory formation after mild COVID-19. One entry per CDR3 protein, called by TCRdb with MiXCR from the 5' RACE reads. In the table there are hundreds of thousands of distinct CDR3 sequences, less than 25% of which are singletons. Sequenced sample: PBMCs or a T cell subset sorted from them (not recorded which). These TCRs come from an adult woman who had mild COVID-19 (a few samples of this study predate the infection). Cell type and time point are not known.

Ten or more counts support this clonotype. The chain uses TRBV12-3 or TRBV12-4 and TRBJ1-5, with no clear D. CDR3 size: 13 residues. Trimming left V 1 base short and J 7 bases short, with 8 bases between. CDR3 amino acids: CASSLDRAQPQHF. The CDR3 coding sequence is TGTGCCAGCAGTTTAGATAGGGCCCAGCCCCAGCATTTT.

The chain links TRBV24-1 to TRBJ2-2, with D perhaps given as TRBD1 or TRBD2 (5 bases each). The CDR3 extends over 17 amino acids. Per the germline V gene, CDR1 is KGHDR and CDR2 is SFDVKD. V lost 3 bases and J lost 1, with 14 bases in between. CDR3 residues: CATSDTYIGGNTGELFF. For the CDR3, the DNA is TGTGCCACCAGTGATACCTACATTGGGGGGAACACCGGGGAGCTGTTTTTT.

Only a few counts were recorded for this clonotype. The chain couples TRBV5-1 to TRBJ1-1, with D uncertain. Germline CDR1 reads SGHRS; CDR2 reads YFSETQ. This CDR3 spans 13 amino acids. Between the trimmed V and J ends, which lost 4 bases and 0 bases, there was a span of 7 bases. CDR3 in amino acids: CASSGSMNTEAFF. DNA for the CDR3: TGCGCCAGCAGCGGGTCCATGAACACTGAAGCTTTCTTT.

This clonotype was counted a few times. The rearrangement links TRBV4-1 to TRBJ1-3, with TRBD1 matching 10 bases. Germline trimming cut 1 base from V and 3 bases from J; bases unmatched to any gene: 3. The length of the CDR3 is 16 residues. Germline CDR1 reads MGHRA; CDR2 reads YSYEKL. The CDR3 DNA reads TGCGCCAGCAGCCAAGGACAGGGGGCTTATGGAAACACCATATATTTT. Protein sequence: CASSQGQGAYGNTIYF.

V usage is TRBV5-6 and J usage is TRBJ2-6; TRBD1 matches at 9 bases. The CDR3 sequence is 18 residues long. V shed 2 bases and J 0 bases; nucleotides not matched to a gene: 6. The germline CDR1 and CDR2 sequences are SGHDT and YYEEEE. The CDR3 DNA reads as TGTGCCAGCAGCTTCGAGGGACAGGGCCTCTCTGGGGCCAACGTCCTGACTTTC. Translated, it gives CASSFEGQGLSGANVLTF.

V usage is TRBV4-1 and J usage is TRBJ2-4; weak D call: TRBD2 (5 bases). CDR1 is MGHRA and CDR2 is YSYEKL in the germline V gene. Trimming cost V 4 bases and J 3 bases, with 16 bases left between them. CDR3 length: 16 amino acids. In DNA, the CDR3 is TGCGCCAGCAGCCCAGTAGGACGGGGTGTCAAAAACATTCAGTACTTC. It translates to CASSPVGRGVKNIQYF.

This clonotype was observed a handful of times. This chain uses TRBV20-1 with TRBJ2-1; 9 nucleotides line up with TRBD2. Looked up from germline, CDR1 is DFQATT and CDR2 is SNEGSKA (reference sequence). Germline trimming cut 0 bases from V and 5 bases from J; bases unmatched to any gene: 11. CDR3 length equals 17 residues. As DNA, the CDR3 is TGCAGTGCTAGAGACGCGGCGACTAGCGGAGACCACAATGAGCAGTTCTTC. Translation: CSARDAATSGDHNEQFF.

This clonotype occurred many times. The J gene is TRBJ2-7, the V gene TRBV5-1; 11 bases fit TRBD2. Germline V lookup: CDR1 SGHRS, CDR2 YFSETQ. The V segment lost 4 bases and the J segment 3 bases; nucleotides outside the gene matches: 6. There are 15 residues in the CDR3. CDR3 in DNA: TGCGCCAGCAGCCTAGCCGGGACTAGCGGCTACGAGCAGTACTTC. Amino acids: CASSLAGTSGYEQYF.

Ten or more counts support this clonotype. The genes are TRBV4-3 and TRBJ2-7; the match to TRBD1 covers 7 bases. The CDR3 spans 16 residues. V was clipped by 0 bases and J by 4 bases; unmatched bases: 9. Germline V gene sequence: CDR1 LGHNA, CDR2 YSLEER. CDR3 DNA sequence: TGCGCCAGCAGCCAAGAAGTGTCAGGGGGTATGTACGAGCAGTACTTC. Translation gives CASSQEVSGGMYEQYF.

This clonotype has only a few counts. This chain connects TRBV12-3 or TRBV12-4 to TRBJ1-6, with D hard to call. The CDR3 sequence is 13 residues long. The germline V and J ends were trimmed by 6 bases and 10 bases, with 13 bases remaining between them. In DNA form, the CDR3 reads TGTGCCAGCAGCATCGCCTTGCGATCACCCCTCCACTTT. Its protein product is CASSIALRSPLHF.

This chain joins TRBV6-5 and TRBJ2-7; 8 positions match TRBD1. The germline V gene encodes CDR1 MNHEY and CDR2 SVGAGI. The length of the CDR3 is 16 residues. V lost 7 bases, J lost 0 bases, and 11 bases stayed unmatched. The CDR3 loop reads CASTQLRTGHSYEQYF. The CDR3 DNA sequence: TGTGCCAGCACTCAATTAAGGACAGGGCACTCCTACGAGCAGTACTTC.

This chain uses TRBV12-3 or TRBV12-4 with TRBJ2-7, with D perhaps given as TRBD1 or TRBD2 (6 bases each). The CDR3 extends over 15 amino acids. The ends were cut back, 3 bases at V and 3 bases at J, with 15 bases in the middle. CDR3 loop: CASSFGTGRSYEQYF. CDR3 nucleotide sequence: TGTGCCAGCAGTTTCGGAACAGGGAGGAGCTACGAGCAGTACTTC.

This clonotype was picked up a small number of times. The chain is built from TRBV24-1 and TRBJ2-5; 9 bases fit TRBD2. V trimming: 5 bases; J trimming: 2 bases; junction bases outside the gene matches: 11. Germline CDR1 reads KGHDR; CDR2 reads SFDVKD. CDR3 length equals 17 residues. In DNA form, the CDR3 reads TGTGCCACCAGTGCACTCGGGGCTAGCGGGATACAAGAGACCCAGTACTTC. Protein sequence: CATSALGASGIQETQYF.

The sample holds many counts of this clonotype. V usage is TRBV7-8 and J usage is TRBJ2-3; D gene unclear. CDR3 length: 11 residues. Germline lookup yields CDR1 SGHVS and CDR2 FQNEAQ. Deletions cut 3 bases from V and 10 bases from J, with 8 bases between. DNA of the CDR3: TGTGCCAGCAGCTTGGGATCTTCGCAGTATTTT. It encodes CASSLGSSQYF.

The chain has TRBV20-1 and TRBJ1-5; D might be TRBD1 (6 bases). The germline V gene has CDR1 DFQATT and CDR2 SNEGSKA (reference sequence). The CDR3 has 16 residues. Trimming removed 2 bases from V and 4 bases from J, with 18 bases in between. The CDR3 DNA reads as TGCAGTGCTAGATCGACAGGAGAGTCGCGGAATCAGCCCCAGCATTTT. Translating it yields CSARSTGESRNQPQHF.

With regard to this clonotype: The junction shows a germline mismatch at one end, possibly a read error. The chain employs TRBV12-3 or TRBV12-4 and TRBJ1-3; no reliable D call. The CDR3 is 13 amino acids. CDR3 sequence (DNA): TGTGCCAGCAGTCCCCTAGCGAGTTCTCGGCTATTTTTT. This sequence encodes CASSPLASSRLFF.

The chain links TRBV7-9 to TRBJ1-6, with TRBD1 identical over 7 bases. CDR1 and CDR2 (germline): SEHNR, FQNEAQ (reference sequence). The CDR3 spans 14 residues. After removal of 0 bases from V and 7 bases from J, the junction contained 0 bases not matched to a gene. In DNA, the CDR3 is TGTGCCAGCAGCTTAGCGGGACAGAATTCACCCCTCCACTTT. This gives the protein CASSLAGQNSPLHF.

This clonotype appeared a single time. V is TRBV7-9 and J is TRBJ2-2; 10 bases fit TRBD1. The J segment lost 5 bases and the V segment lost 4 bases, leaving 7 bases of the junction unmatched. The CDR3 runs to 16 residues. The germline gives CDR1 SEHNR, CDR2 FQNEAQ (reference sequence). The CDR3 reads CASSWHRDRGTGELFF. CDR3 DNA sequence: TGTGCCAGCAGCTGGCACCGGGACAGGGGAACCGGGGAGCTGTTTTTT.

This clonotype was seen a handful of times. CDR3 protein: CASSLAGGTTGELFF. DNA of the CDR3: TGCGCCAGCAGCTTGGCCGGAGGGACCACCGGGGAGCTGTTTTTT. J is TRBJ2-2 and V is TRBV5-1; a possible D gene is TRBD2 (6 bases). CDR1 SGHRS and CDR2 YFSETQ come from the germline V gene. This CDR3 is built from 15 residues. V was trimmed by 0 bases and J by 4 bases, leaving 10 bases between them.

This clonotype was recorded at least ten times. The chain has TRBV6-5 and TRBJ1-6; D perhaps matches TRBD1 (5 bases). The CDR3 runs 16 residues. Germline values: CDR1 MNHEY, CDR2 SVGAGI. The V and J ends lost 4 bases and 10 bases respectively, with 20 bases between them. CDR3 in DNA: TGTGCCAGCAGTTTTTTAACGGGCCTGGGGGAATCACCCCTCCACTTT. This encodes CASSFLTGLGESPLHF.

V gene TRBV7-9 combines with J gene TRBJ2-5; no definite D call. V lost 5 bases, J lost 5 bases, and 12 bases lay in between. This CDR3 contains 13 residues. Looked up from germline, CDR1 is SEHNR and CDR2 is FQNEAQ (reference sequence). The CDR3 nucleotides are TGTGCCAGCAGCCTCCCCCCGCGGGAGACCCAGTACTTC. Protein sequence: CASSLPPRETQYF. Looking up the rest from reference TRBV7-9 and TRBJ2-5 gives the full variable domain: DTGVSQNPRHKITKRGQNVTFRCDPISEHNRLYWYRQTLGQGPEFLTYFQNEAQLEKSRLLSDRFSAERPKGSFSTLEIQRTEQGDSAMYLCASSLPPRETQYFGPGTRLLVL.